These T cell receptor beta chains were read from a single sample in a study of human T cells and chemical hapten exposure. TCRdb independently ran MiXCR on the RACE reads; one entry per CDR3 protein. The sample lists about 380,000 distinct CDR3 sequences, more than 4.5% occurring once. Source: whole blood, taken in connection with sensitization to the hapten diphenylcyclopropenone (DPC). The origin of the receptors is a woman aged 45 to 65 with alopecia areata. Some clones in this sample may be carry-over from other donors' samples. Each CDR3 is given with its conserved first and last residue. The D gene is left open where the match is weak. Rows may omit the clone size; those that give it use once, few, many or a size class.

d_gene: TRBD1; abundance: many; v_gene: TRBV18; len: 16; j_gene: TRBJ1-1; CDR3aa: CASSPYQGQGKTEAFF; CDR3nt: TGTGCCAGCTCACCATATCAGGGACAGGGCAAAACTGAAGCTTTCTTT
d_gene: TRBD1; abundance: many; v_gene: TRBV6-2/TRBV6-3; len: 18; j_gene: TRBJ1-6; CDR3aa: CASRQPGQSTERSSPLHF; CDR3nt: TGTGCCAGCAGACAACCGGGACAGAGTACCGAACGGAGTTCACCCCTCCACTTT
d_gene: TRBD1; abundance: few; v_gene: TRBV2; len: 16; j_gene: TRBJ2-4; CDR3aa: CASSSRTGGDKNIQYF; CDR3nt: TGTGCCAGCAGTAGTCGGACAGGGGGTGACAAAAACATTCAGTACTTC
d_gene: .; abundance: many; v_gene: TRBV29-1; len: 12; j_gene: TRBJ2-3; CDR3aa: CSVVRTSDTQYF; CDR3nt: TGCAGCGTCGTCCGGACATCAGATACGCAGTATTTT
d_gene: TRBD1; abundance: .; v_gene: TRBV12-3/TRBV12-4; len: 14; j_gene: TRBJ2-7; CDR3aa: CASTRTGPTYEQYF; CDR3nt: TGTGCCAGCACCCGGACAGGGCCTACCTACGAGCAGTACTTC
d_gene: .; abundance: .; v_gene: TRBV20-1; len: 15; j_gene: TRBJ2-4; CDR3aa: CSAREVIGTKNIQYF; CDR3nt: TGCAGTGCTAGAGAAGTGATAGGGACCAAAAACATTCAGTACTTC
d_gene: TRBD2; abundance: many; v_gene: TRBV5-5; len: 16; j_gene: TRBJ2-1; CDR3aa: CASSALLAGGRNEQFF; CDR3nt: TGTGCCAGCAGCGCCTTACTAGCGGGGGGGCGTAATGAGCAGTTCTTC
d_gene: .; abundance: many; v_gene: TRBV24-1; len: 16; j_gene: TRBJ1-2; CDR3aa: CATSDSTSGVDYGYTF; CDR3nt: TGTGCCACCAGTGATTCTACTTCAGGGGTCGACTATGGCTACACCTTC
d_gene: .; abundance: many; v_gene: TRBV12-3/TRBV12-4; len: 11; j_gene: TRBJ1-1; CDR3aa: CASNRLLEAFF; CDR3nt: TGTGCCAGCAACCGTCTTCTTGAAGCTTTCTTT
d_gene: .; abundance: few; v_gene: TRBV6-2/TRBV6-3; len: 16; j_gene: TRBJ1-1; CDR3aa: CASSYMVEAPNTEAFF; CDR3nt: TGTGCCAGCAGTTACATGGTTGAAGCACCGAACACTGAAGCTTTCTTT
d_gene: TRBD2; abundance: few; v_gene: TRBV5-4; len: 15; j_gene: TRBJ2-5; CDR3aa: CASSPTSGSEETQYF; CDR3nt: TGTGCCAGCAGCCCAACTAGCGGGAGTGAGGAGACCCAGTACTTC
d_gene: TRBD1; abundance: few; v_gene: TRBV20-1; len: 13; j_gene: TRBJ1-1; CDR3aa: CSAAGQMNTEAFF; CDR3nt: TGCAGTGCCGCGGGACAGATGAACACTGAAGCTTTCTTT